Below, 16 T cell receptor beta chains from the same sample are listed, as sequenced in a study of blood T cell repertoires in COVID-19 (dated by TCRdb to 2020 to 2021). The library was built by means of the immunoSEQ multiplex PCR assay. In its TCRdb copy, this immuneACCESS table keeps in-frame sequences only and misses some clones. Where compared with another copy, unresolved V genes explain less than half of these, and the others have no known cause. This sample lists roughly 63,000 clones; 70% to 80% were detected once. The ten top clones hold around 9.7% of the sample. Specimen: peripheral blood. The receptors come from a human donor in a cohort sampled during active COVID-19.

Worth noting for this clone: Other DNA sequences within the sample encode an identical CDR3. The rearrangement uses TRBV7-3 and TRBJ2-3; 8 positions match TRBD2. The CDR3 contains 14 residues. V gave up 4 bases and J gave up 3 bases; unmatched junction bases: 3. Looked up from germline, CDR1 is SGHTA and CDR2 is FQGTGA. The CDR3 DNA reads as TGTGCCAGCAGCTCCAGCGGGAGTACAGATACGCAGTATTTT. This encodes CASSSSGSTDTQYF.

The chain is built from TRBV5-1 and TRBJ2-6; TRBD1 matches 8 bases. This CDR3 comprises 17 residues. Trimming took 4 bases from V and 1 from J; bases not matched to a gene: 7. Germline V gives CDR1 SGHRS, CDR2 YFSETQ. CDR3 protein: CASSPGQAPSGANVLTF. The CDR3 DNA sequence: TGCGCCAGCAGCCCGGGACAGGCTCCTTCTGGGGCCAACGTCCTGACTTTC.

This clone was observed a few times. The chain combines TRBV5-6 with TRBJ2-1, with a possible D match to TRBD2 (5 bases). In germline, CDR1 is SGHDT, CDR2 YYEEEE. V gave up 0 bases and J gave up 0 bases, with 7 bases separating them. The CDR3 covers 15 residues. The CDR3 sequence is CASSLGGLSYNEQFF. DNA for the CDR3: TGTGCCAGCAGCTTGGGCGGGCTCTCCTACAATGAGCAGTTCTTC. The full variable domain, rest sourced from reference TRBV5-6 and TRBJ2-1, is DAGVTQSPTHLIKTRGQQVTLRCSPKSGHDTVSWYQQALGQGPQFIFQYYEEEERQRGNFPDRFSGHQFPNYSSELNVNALLLGDSALYLCASSLGGLSYNEQFFGPGTRLTVL.

The rearrangement joins TRBV27 to TRBJ2-3, with TRBD2 matching 8 bases. CDR1 MNHEY and CDR2 SMNVEV come from the germline V gene (reference sequence). CDR3 length equals 17 residues. Trimming removed 3 bases from V and 2 bases from J; junction bases left unmatched: 10. CDR3 bases: TGTGCCAGCAGTTTTGACCCGACTAGCGACCACACAGATACGCAGTATTTT. Its protein is CASSFDPTSDHTDTQYF.

This chain links TRBV6-5 with TRBJ2-2, with D tentatively TRBD1 (6 bases). Trimming cost V 6 bases and J 13 bases, with 24 bases left between them. The V gene's germline CDR1 is MNHEY and CDR2 SVGAGI. The CDR3 is 15 residues long. In DNA form, the CDR3 reads TGTGCCAGCAGCCCCCTGAACAGGGCCGAGGGTCGGCTGTTTTTT. It is translated as CASSPLNRAEGRLFF.

Turning to this clone: The junction departs from the called germline gene at one end, perhaps through a read error. The CDR3 coding sequence is TGTGCCAGCAGCCCACACTGGAACACCGGGAAGCTGTTTTTT. Translating it yields CASSPHWNTGKLFF. This rearrangement joins TRBV3-1 (or the pseudogene TRBV3-2) to TRBJ2-2; tentatively, D is TRBD2 (5 bases). The CDR3 has 14 residues. The V gene's germline CDR1 is LGHDT and CDR2 YNNKEL (reference sequence).

This clone was recorded once. J is TRBJ2-7 and V is TRBV30; the D gene is possibly TRBD1 (6 bases). Trimming took off 3 bases at V and 11 bases at J, with 14 bases between the two ends. This CDR3 is built from 11 residues. The germline V gene has CDR1 GTSNPN and CDR2 SVGIG (reference sequence). The CDR3 sequence: CAWRQHRVEYF. The CDR3 coding sequence is TGTGCCTGGAGACAACACAGGGTGGAGTACTTC.

V gene TRBV14 combines with J gene TRBJ2-6; TRBD1 aligns across 8 bases. CDR3 length equals 17 residues. Germline CDR1 is SGHDN and CDR2 is FVKESK. Trimming took 3 bases from V and 3 from J; bases not matched to a gene: 7. As DNA, the CDR3 is TGTGCCAGCAGCCACTCAGGGGGCGCGTATGGGGCCAACGTCCTGACTTTC. It yields the protein CASSHSGGAYGANVLTF.

This chain joins TRBV19 and TRBJ1-1; TRBD1 might be the D (6 bases). The CDR3 consists of 14 residues. Trimming took 3 bases from V and 7 from J, leaving 15 bases between them. Germline values: CDR1 LNHDA, CDR2 SQIVND (reference sequence). CDR3 protein: CASSILQGHGEAFF. The CDR3 bases are TGTGCCAGTAGTATCCTACAGGGCCACGGTGAAGCTTTCTTT.

The V gene is TRBV29-1, the J gene TRBJ2-1; D ambiguous. The germline gives CDR1 SQVTM, CDR2 ANQGSEA. This CDR3 has 11 amino acids. The V gene lost 3 bases and the J gene lost 6 bases, with 6 bases spanning the gap. DNA for the CDR3: TGCAGCGTTGACAGACTCAATGAGCAGTTCTTC. Amino acid sequence: CSVDRLNEQFF.

There are a few counts of this clone. The sample contains more than one DNA sequence encoding this CDR3. The chain combines TRBV28 with TRBJ2-1; 8 bases align to TRBD1. This CDR3 comprises 14 residues. Germline-derived CDR1 and CDR2 are MDHEN and SYDVKM. Trimming at V came to 6 bases and at J to 3 bases, leaving 4 bases not matched to a gene. The CDR3 sequence is CASSLDRGYNEQFF. The CDR3 DNA reads TGTGCCAGCAGCCTAGACAGGGGCTACAATGAGCAGTTCTTC.

The chain carries TRBV6-5 and TRBJ2-7; a possible D gene is TRBD2 (6 bases). The CDR3 contains 13 residues. Germline V gene data show CDR1 as MNHEY and CDR2 as SVGAGI. Trimming cost V 6 bases and J 2 bases, with 11 bases left between them. CDR3 nucleotides: TGTGCCAGCAGCCTGGGAGGCACCTACGAGCAGTACTTC. Amino acids: CASSLGGTYEQYF.

The CDR3 region is CASSPGARANTGELFF. The CDR3, as DNA: TGTGCCAGCAGCCCAGGGGCCAGGGCGAACACCGGGGAGCTGTTTTTT. The rearrangement links TRBV7-2 to TRBJ2-2, with D possibly matching TRBD1 (6 bases). Germline V gene sequence: CDR1 SGHTA, CDR2 FQGNSA. The CDR3 totals 16 residues. V was shortened by 5 bases and J by 0 bases, with 13 bases between the two germline ends.

The V gene is TRBV7-9, the J gene TRBJ2-7, with D possibly TRBD2 on 6 matching bases. Trimming pared 5 bases from V and 4 bases from J, leaving 15 bases between. Germline loops: CDR1 SEHNR, CDR2 FQNEAQ (reference sequence). This CDR3 is built from 14 residues. The CDR3 sequence is CASSTGGAAYEQYF. CDR3 coding DNA: TGTGCCAGCAGCACCGGAGGGGCAGCATACGAGCAGTACTTC.

V and J are TRBV2 and TRBJ2-2, with 7 bases aligning to TRBD2. Germline CDR1 and CDR2: SNHLY and FYNNEI. The CDR3 extends over 19 amino acids. Germline trimming cut 4 bases from V and 5 bases from J; bases unmatched to any gene: 19. The CDR3 loop reads CASSGSGGSGRITTGELFF. Written as DNA, the CDR3 is TGTGCCAGCAGTGGTTCTGGCGGTAGCGGGCGTATTACAACCGGGGAGCTGTTTTTT.

V usage is TRBV6-2 or TRBV6-3 and J usage is TRBJ1-4; D unclear. The V end was cut by 5 bases, the J end by 4 bases, with 17 bases between. The germline CDR1 and CDR2 sequences are MNHEY and SVGEGT. CDR3 length: 16 amino acids. The CDR3 DNA is TGTGCCAGCAGTCCGCACCCGGGTGAATATAATGAAAAACTGTTTTTT. It encodes CASSPHPGEYNEKLFF.